These 16 T cell receptor beta chains came from one sample sequenced in a study of metastatic and nonmetastatic thyroid tumors. TCRdb recomputed clones from the PCR reads via MiXCR. The sample gives about 20,000 clones, around 18% of which show up once; about 2.9% is in the top ten. Thyroid surgery was preceded by no treatment in any patient. The sequenced sample was adjacent normal tissue. Source of these receptors: a male donor with papillary thyroid cancer or a benign thyroid nodule (not recorded which). Some clones in this sample may be carry-over from other donors' samples.

The CDR3 sequence: CASSGTGKDYGYTF. The CDR3 coding sequence is TGTGCCAGTAGCGGGACAGGGAAGGACTATGGCTACACCTTC. V is TRBV7-2 and J is TRBJ1-2, with TRBD1 matching 9 bases. Trimming at V came to 9 bases and at J to 3 bases, leaving 8 bases not matched to a gene. This CDR3 comprises 14 residues. In germline, CDR1 is SGHTA, CDR2 FQGNSA. Together with reference TRBV7-2 and TRBJ1-2, the CDR3 gives the full variable domain: GAGVSQSPSNKVTEKGKDVELRCDPISGHTALYWYRQSLGQGLEFLIYFQGNSAPDKSGLPSDRFSAERTGGSVSTLTIQRTQQEDSAVYLCASSGTGKDYGYTFGSGTRLTVV.

This clone is judged medium-sized. The chain is built from TRBV7-8 and TRBJ2-2; D tentatively fits TRBD1 or TRBD2 (5 bases each). Germline V CDR1 and CDR2: SGHVS, FQNEAQ. V was clipped by 1 base and J by 1 base, with 13 bases between them. The CDR3 has 17 amino acids. Here the CDR3 DNA reads TGTGCCAGCAGCTTAGGGGTGGCAGGGAGGAACACCGGGGAGCTGTTTTTT. Encoded protein: CASSLGVAGRNTGELFF.

Many counts were recorded for this clone. A single base separates this from a much larger clone, so it may be a read error. Lacking the conserved final phenylalanine or tryptophan, this CDR3 likely reflects a read error. CDR3 nucleotides: TGTGCCAGCAGCTTAGGAGTTACAGACTACGAGCAGTACCTC. This gives the protein CASSLGVTDYEQYL. The V call is TRBV13, the J call TRBJ2-7, with no clear D. V shed 0 bases and J shed 3 bases, with 9 bases lying between them. The CDR3 length is 14 residues. Germline V gene sequence: CDR1 PRHDT, CDR2 FYEKMQ (reference sequence).

This clone is labeled medium-sized. V gene TRBV2 combines with J gene TRBJ2-2, with D possibly TRBD1 on 6 matching bases. This CDR3 spans 15 amino acids. Trimming removed 4 bases from V and 3 bases from J, with 12 bases in between. CDR1 is SNHLY and CDR2 is FYNNEI in the germline V gene. CDR3 in amino acids: CASSVTGTHTGELFF. The DNA of the CDR3 is TGTGCCAGCAGTGTTACCGGGACACACACCGGGGAGCTGTTTTTT.

CDR3 loop: CATSDNQGNEKLFF. Written as DNA, the CDR3 is TGTGCCACCAGTGATAACCAGGGAAATGAAAAACTGTTTTTT. The rearrangement joins TRBV24-1 to TRBJ1-4; perhaps TRBD1 as D (5 bases). Per the germline V gene, CDR1 is KGHDR and CDR2 is SFDVKD. Deletions cut 3 bases from V and 5 bases from J, with 9 bases between. The CDR3 spans 14 residues.

This clone came up a few times. This chain uses TRBV27 with TRBJ1-4; 7 bases agree with TRBD1. CDR3 length: 14 residues. V trimming: 3 bases; J trimming: 7 bases; junction bases outside the gene matches: 5. Germline V CDR1 and CDR2: MNHEY, SMNVEV (reference sequence). CDR3 residues: CASSFQGVTEKLFF. In DNA, the CDR3 is TGTGCCAGCAGTTTCCAGGGGGTTACTGAAAAACTGTTTTTT.

In regard to this clone: Compared with germline, one end of the junction differs, possibly owing to a read error. This sequence joins TRBV30 and TRBJ1-2; 7 positions match TRBD1. CDR3 size: 15 residues. CDR1 GTSNPN and CDR2 SVGIG come from the germline V gene (reference sequence). Written as DNA, the CDR3 is TGTACCTGGAGTGTACCGACAGGGCAATTCCATGGCTACACCTTC. This codes for CTWSVPTGQFHGYTF.

Comment on this clone: A read error is possible here, since a much larger clone lies one base away. The sample carries other DNA sequences with the same CDR3. The chain is built from TRBV3-1 and TRBJ2-2; D may correspond to TRBD1 or TRBD2 (5 bases each). The CDR3 is 13 residues long. The germline V gene encodes CDR1 LGHDT and CDR2 YNNKEL (reference sequence). CDR3 sequence (DNA): TGTGCCAGCTCACGGGACCGCACCGGGGAGCTGTTTTTC. Translated: CASSRDRTGELFF.

This clone came up a few times. In this CDR3 the conserved last residue, phenylalanine or tryptophan, is missing, so a read error is likely. This sequence joins TRBV6-2 or TRBV6-3 and TRBJ2-3; 8 bases line up with TRBD2. The germline CDR1 and CDR2 sequences are MNHEY and SVGEGT. The ends lost 7 bases at V and 1 base at J; junction bases unmatched: 7. The CDR3 length is 15 residues. CDR3 in DNA: TGTGCCAGCATCTCCGGGACTAGAGGCACAGATACGCAGTATATT. Translating gives CASISGTRGTDTQYI.

This clone was picked up a small number of times. V and J are TRBV28 and TRBJ2-7; a weak D match, TRBD1 (6 bases). Germline CDR1 is MDHEN and CDR2 is SYDVKM. V was clipped by 6 bases and J by 5 bases, with 17 bases between them. This CDR3 spans 14 amino acids. This chain's CDR3 is CASRDRDTGHEQYF. DNA of the CDR3: TGTGCCAGCAGGGACCGGGACACGGGTCACGAGCAGTACTTC. Full variable domain (rest looked up from reference TRBV28 and TRBJ2-7): DVKVTQSSRYLVKRTGEKVFLECVQDMDHENMFWYRQDPGLGLRLIYFSYDVKMKEKGDIPEGYSVSREKKERFSLILESASTNQTSMYLCASRDRDTGHEQYFGPGTRLTVT.

This clone was found many times. A much larger clonotype is one base distant, so this may be a read error. This rearrangement joins TRBV6-1 to TRBJ2-5; unclear D gene. The CDR3 covers 11 residues. Germline CDR1 is MNHNS and CDR2 is SASEGT. Trimming left V 8 bases short and J 0 bases short, with 4 bases between. CDR3 protein: CASGHQETQYF. For the CDR3, the DNA is TGTGCCAGCGGCCACCAAGAGACCCAGTACTTC.

The V and J genes are TRBV10-1 and TRBJ2-7; D may be TRBD2 (6 bases). V lost 2 bases, J lost 3 bases, and 17 bases lay in between. The CDR3 runs to 16 residues. Germline CDR1 is WNHNN and CDR2 is SYGVQD (reference sequence). CDR3 sequence reads: CASSERAGQGNYEQYF. Here the CDR3 DNA reads TGCGCCAGCAGTGAGAGGGCGGGGCAAGGGAACTACGAGCAGTACTTC.

This clone was seen ten or more times. The V call is TRBV13, the J call TRBJ1-2; 9 positions match TRBD1. There are 14 residues in the CDR3. Trimming removed 5 bases from V and 8 bases from J; junction bases left unmatched: 9. CDR1 and CDR2 from the germline V gene are PRHDT and FYEKMQ (reference sequence). The CDR3: CASSHRDREDGYTF. CDR3 bases: TGTGCCAGCAGCCACCGGGACAGGGAGGACGGCTACACCTTC.

This clone was counted ten times or more. The chain employs TRBV2 and TRBJ2-3, with no clear D. Trimming removed 11 bases at V and 2 bases at J, with 17 bases between. The length of the CDR3 is 14 residues. Germline lookup yields CDR1 SNHLY and CDR2 FYNNEI. The CDR3 reads CAGWTQSPTDTQYF. The CDR3 region has the DNA TGTGCCGGATGGACCCAATCCCCCACAGATACGCAGTATTTT. Looking up the rest from reference TRBV2 and TRBJ2-3 gives the full variable domain: EPEVTQTPSHQVTQMGQEVILRCVPISNHLYFYWYRQILGQKVEFLVSFYNNEISEKSEIFDDQFSVERPDGSNFTLKIRSTKLEDSAMYFCAGWTQSPTDTQYFGPGTRLTVL.

Concerning this clone itself: An end of the junction differs from the germline gene, which may be a read error. The same CDR3 arises from other DNA sequences in this sample as well. The CDR3 sequence is CASSQEQGRGATEAFF. The CDR3 coding sequence is TGTGCCAGCAGCCAAGAGCAGGGGAGGGGAGCCACTGAAGCGTTCTTT. The J gene is TRBJ1-1, the V gene TRBV4-2, with D perhaps matching TRBD1 (6 bases). Germline CDR1 reads LGHNA; CDR2 reads YNFKEQ. CDR3 length equals 16 residues.

This clone has a handful of counts. The J gene is TRBJ2-7, the V gene TRBV9, with D perhaps TRBD1 or TRBD2 (5 bases each). CDR3 size: 14 residues. Germline CDR1 is SGDLS and CDR2 is YYNGEE. Trimming shortened V by 1 base and J by 3 bases, and 11 bases separated the two germline ends. The CDR3 region has the DNA TGTGCCAGCAGCGTATCTAGCCAGGGCTACGAGCAGTACTTC. As protein: CASSVSSQGYEQYF.